The rows below give T cell receptor beta chains drawn from one sample of a study of blood T cell repertoires in COVID-19. Libraries were prepared by immunoSEQ multiplex PCR; TCRdb keeps only in-frame clonotypes and omits some of them. The data contain 93,000 or so clones, roughly 90% of them singletons. Source material: peripheral blood. These receptors all stem from a woman aged 60-75 years with acute or convalescent COVID-19. The CDR3 runs from the conserved cysteine through the conserved F or W. D genes are given only for firm matches. Only some rows state a clone size, as once, few, many or a class for expanded clones.

length	size	D	J	V	CDR3	DNA
14	NA	NA	TRBJ2-2	TRBV15	CATSMKRETGELFF	TGTGCCACCAGCATGAAACGAGAGACCGGGGAGCTGTTTTTT
15	NA	NA	TRBJ1-1	TRBV18	CASSPRMGPGTEAFF	TGTGCCAGCTCACCAAGGATGGGCCCCGGCACTGAAGCTTTCTTT
13	NA	NA	TRBJ1-3	TRBV6-5	CASQITPGNTIYF	TGTGCCAGCCAGATTACCCCTGGAAACACCATATATTTT
14	NA	NA	TRBJ1-2	TRBV5-1	CASSLAGSTYGYTF	TGCGCCAGCAGCTTGGCAGGGTCTACATATGGCTACACCTTC
16	NA	NA	TRBJ2-7	TRBV10-3	CAISDPRGGASYEQYF	TGTGCCATCAGTGATCCAAGGGGGGGGGCCTCATACGAGCAGTACTTC
16	NA	TRBD2	TRBJ2-1	TRBV20-1	CSASSEAGGPYNEQFF	TGCAGTGCTAGTTCCGAAGCGGGAGGGCCGTACAATGAGCAGTTCTTC
14	NA	TRBD1	TRBJ2-2	TRBV2	CASSRGLNTGELFF	TGTGCCAGCAGTAGGGGGCTGAACACCGGGGAGCTGTTTTTT
12	once	NA	TRBJ1-1	TRBV19	CASSTVESEAFF	TGTGCCAGTAGTACTGTCGAGAGTGAAGCTTTCTTT
15	NA	NA	TRBJ1-1	TRBV6-5	CASSYFGVSDTEAFF	TGTGCCAGCAGTTACTTTGGGGTTAGCGACACTGAAGCTTTCTTT
14	NA	TRBD1	TRBJ2-7	TRBV11-2	CASSLRTGKGEQYF	TGTGCCAGCAGCTTGAGGACAGGGAAAGGCGAGCAGTACTTC
13	NA	TRBD2	TRBJ2-2	TRBV5-1	CASSPSGTGELFF	TGCGCCAGCAGCCCTAGCGGAACCGGGGAGCTGTTTTTT
17	NA	TRBD2	TRBJ2-2	TRBV7-6	CASSYGLAGGNTGELFF	TGTGCCAGCAGCTACGGACTAGCGGGGGGAAACACCGGGGAGCTGTTTTTT
15	NA	NA	TRBJ1-1	TRBV5-5	CASSLGGAGRTEAFF	TGTGCCAGCAGCTTGGGGGGCGCGGGGAGGACTGAAGCTTTCTTT
16	NA	TRBD1	TRBJ2-7	TRBV5-1	CASSPPPGQAPYEQYF	TGCGCCAGCAGCCCACCTCCGGGACAGGCTCCCTACGAGCAGTACTTC
12	NA	NA	TRBJ1-3	TRBV6-1	CASSEQGNTIYF	TGTGCCAGCAGTGAACAGGGAAACACCATATATTTT
16	NA	TRBD2	TRBJ2-1	TRBV18	CASSPQLAGALREQFF	TGTGCCAGCTCACCACAACTAGCGGGCGCCCTCCGTGAGCAGTTCTTC
14	NA	TRBD1	TRBJ2-1	TRBV5-1	CASSPGTGRNEQFF	TGCGCCAGCAGCCCGGGGACAGGGAGGAATGAGCAGTTCTTC
13	NA	NA	TRBJ2-7	TRBV28	CASNFPGTYEQYF	TGTGCCAGTAATTTTCCCGGGACCTACGAGCAGTACTTC